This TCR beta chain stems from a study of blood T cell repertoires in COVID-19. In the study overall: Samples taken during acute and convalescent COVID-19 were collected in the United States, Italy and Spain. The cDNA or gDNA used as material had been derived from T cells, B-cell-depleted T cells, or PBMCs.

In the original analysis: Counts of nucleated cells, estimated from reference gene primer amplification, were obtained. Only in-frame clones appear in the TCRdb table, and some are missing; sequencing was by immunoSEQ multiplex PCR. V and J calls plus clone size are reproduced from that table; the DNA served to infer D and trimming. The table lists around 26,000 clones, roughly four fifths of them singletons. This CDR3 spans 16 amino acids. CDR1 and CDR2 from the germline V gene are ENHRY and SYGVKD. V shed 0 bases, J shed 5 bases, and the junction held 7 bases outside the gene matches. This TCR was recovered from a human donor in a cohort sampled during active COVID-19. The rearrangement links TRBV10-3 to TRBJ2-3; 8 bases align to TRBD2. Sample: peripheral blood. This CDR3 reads CAISESDSGVVDTQYF. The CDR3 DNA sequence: TGTGCCATCAGTGAGTCGGATAGCGGGGTAGTAGATACGCAGTATTTT.